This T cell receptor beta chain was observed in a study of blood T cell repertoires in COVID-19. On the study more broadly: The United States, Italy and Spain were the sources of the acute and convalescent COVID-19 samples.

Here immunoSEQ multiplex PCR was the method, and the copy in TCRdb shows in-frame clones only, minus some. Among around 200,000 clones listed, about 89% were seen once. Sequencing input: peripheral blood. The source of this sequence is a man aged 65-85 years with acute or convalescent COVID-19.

CDR3 protein: CASSAGGTFSGNTIYF. The DNA for the CDR3 is TGCGCCAGCAGCGCCGGAGGGACCTTCTCTGGAAACACCATATATTTT. The chain employs TRBV5-1 and TRBJ1-3, with D possibly TRBD1 on 5 matching bases. Trimming pared 4 bases from V and 0 bases from J, leaving 14 bases between. CDR3 length: 16 amino acids. Germline-derived CDR1 and CDR2 are SGHRS and YFSETQ.